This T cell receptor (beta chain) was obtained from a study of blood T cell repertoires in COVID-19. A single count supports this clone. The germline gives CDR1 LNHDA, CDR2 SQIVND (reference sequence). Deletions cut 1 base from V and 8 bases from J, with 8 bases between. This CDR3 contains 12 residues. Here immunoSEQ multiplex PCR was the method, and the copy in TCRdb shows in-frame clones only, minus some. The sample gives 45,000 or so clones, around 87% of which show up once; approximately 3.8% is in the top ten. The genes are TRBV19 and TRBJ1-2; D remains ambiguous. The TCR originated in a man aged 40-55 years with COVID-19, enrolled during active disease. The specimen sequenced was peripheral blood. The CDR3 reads CASSIVFQGYTF. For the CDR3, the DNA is TGTGCCAGTAGTATAGTTTTCCAAGGCTACACCTTC.